One and the same sample provided the 32 T cell receptor beta chains below, sequenced in a study of T-cell memory formation after mild COVID-19. TCRdb processed the 5' RACE reads anew with MiXCR; each CDR3 protein has one entry. The sample contains around 310,000 distinct CDR3 sequences, 15% to 20% of which appear only once. The sample comprised PBMCs or a T cell subset sorted from them (not recorded which). The receptors were gathered from a young man who had mild COVID-19 (a few samples of this study predate the infection). Cell type and time point are not known.

In its sample, this clonotype was seen a few times. DNA of the CDR3: TGTGCCAGCAGCCGAGATTCTGGGGCCAACGTCCTGACTTTC. Translating gives CASSRDSGANVLTF. The chain recombines TRBV3-1 with TRBJ2-6, with D uncertain. V lost 4 bases and J 1 base, leaving 5 bases between the germline ends. This CDR3 has 14 amino acids. Germline CDR1 reads LGHDT; CDR2 reads YNNKEL (reference sequence).

This sequence joins TRBV4-2 and TRBJ2-3; D might be TRBD2 (5 bases). Germline assignment: CDR1 LGHNA and CDR2 YNFKEQ. There are 17 residues in the CDR3. Trimming pared 6 bases from V and 6 bases from J, leaving 25 bases between. The CDR3 region is CASSPQTRRAHWDTQYF. The CDR3 region has the DNA TGTGCCAGCAGTCCTCAGACTCGGCGGGCCCACTGGGATACGCAGTATTTT.

This clonotype was seen more than once but under ten times. The genes are TRBV6-5 and TRBJ2-3; unclear D gene. Germline V gives CDR1 MNHEY, CDR2 SVGAGI. This CDR3 has 13 residues. The V end was cut by 2 bases, the J end by 4 bases, with 7 bases between. In DNA, the CDR3 is TGTGCCAGCAGTTACCGGATGGCAGATACGCAGTATTTT. It yields the protein CASSYRMADTQYF.

The rearrangement uses TRBV20-1 and TRBJ1-4; D is undetermined. The V end lost 5 bases, the J end lost 4 bases, and 14 bases lay between the germline ends. Per the germline V gene, CDR1 is DFQATT and CDR2 is SNEGSKA (reference sequence). The CDR3 covers 14 residues. CDR3 region: CSAGPGSFNEKLFF. Written as DNA, the CDR3 is TGCAGTGCTGGCCCGGGGTCCTTTAATGAAAAACTGTTTTTT.

This clonotype was seen a handful of times. V usage is TRBV5-1 and J usage is TRBJ2-2; TRBD1 is a possible D gene (5 bases). CDR1 and CDR2 (germline): SGHRS, YFSETQ. The V and J ends lost 2 bases and 6 bases respectively, with 17 bases between them. The CDR3 extends over 16 amino acids. The CDR3 region is CASSFAGHPDAGELFF. The CDR3 DNA follows: TGCGCCAGCAGCTTTGCTGGACACCCTGATGCCGGGGAGCTGTTTTTT.

This clonotype has just a few counts. The genes are TRBV7-2 and TRBJ2-3, with D possibly matching TRBD2 (5 bases). The CDR3 length is 12 residues. In germline, CDR1 is SGHTA, CDR2 FQGNSA. V dropped 5 bases and J dropped 5 bases, with 8 bases sitting between them. Here the CDR3 reads CASSPGVDTQYF. CDR3 DNA: TGTGCCAGCAGCCCCGGGGTAGATACGCAGTATTTT.

V usage is TRBV7-2 and J usage is TRBJ1-2; D possibly corresponds to TRBD1 (5 bases). In germline, CDR1 is SGHTA, CDR2 FQGNSA. Trimming took 5 bases from V and 0 from J, leaving 16 bases between them. The CDR3 spans 16 residues. The CDR3 DNA is TGTGCCAGCAGCCTCGAAACAGGTTTGCCTAACTATGGCTACACCTTC. This encodes CASSLETGLPNYGYTF.

This clonotype was seen more than once but under ten times. This chain links TRBV20-1 with TRBJ2-3; D gene unclear. CDR3 size: 15 residues. Germline V gene lookup returns CDR1 DFQATT and CDR2 SNEGSKA (reference sequence). CDR3 sequence (DNA): TGCACGACCGCCCTAAGGGTCCATAGCACAGATACGCAGTATTTT. Encoded protein: CTTALRVHSTDTQYF.

The genes are TRBV5-1 and TRBJ1-5; perhaps TRBD1 as D (5 bases). Germline V gene data show CDR1 as SGHRS and CDR2 as YFSETQ. V lost 0 bases, J lost 7 bases, and 14 bases lay in between. The CDR3 has 15 residues. The CDR3 reads CASSLVPGVGQPQHF. Written as DNA, the CDR3 is TGCGCCAGCAGCTTGGTTCCGGGGGTCGGGCAGCCCCAGCATTTT.

This clonotype was seen a handful of times. The rearrangement links TRBV21-1 to TRBJ2-7; TRBD2, the D gene given by the table, was not confirmed from the DNA. TRBV21-1 is reported as a pseudogene. The CDR3 has 20 residues. The chain's CDR3 is CASSPLSGLRLAGGPGEQYF. DNA for the CDR3: TGTGCCAGCAGCCCTCTTTCTGGTTTGCGACTAGCGGGGGGCCCAGGCGAGCAGTACTTC.

The gene calls are TRBV6-6 and TRBJ1-1; D call uncertain. The germline V and J ends were trimmed by 0 bases and 5 bases, with 13 bases remaining between them. Germline V gene data show CDR1 as MNHNY and CDR2 as SVGAGI (reference sequence). CDR3 length: 15 amino acids. The CDR3 region has the DNA TGTGCCAGCAGTTACTCCCGTCTCAGAGGGACTGAAGCTTTCTTT. Residues: CASSYSRLRGTEAFF.

This clonotype turned up a few times. The chain is built from TRBV6-2 or TRBV6-3 and TRBJ2-5, with a weak D call TRBD1 (5 bases). This CDR3 contains 11 residues. V was clipped by 6 bases and J by 7 bases, with 9 bases between them. The V gene's germline CDR1 is MNHEY and CDR2 SVGEGT. DNA for the CDR3: TGTGCCAGCAGGGAGCAGGGGACCCAGTACTTC. Translated, it gives CASREQGTQYF.

This clonotype has only a few counts. The chain carries TRBV14 and TRBJ2-7; D might be TRBD2 (7 bases). CDR1 is SGHDN, CDR2 FVKESK, per germline. Deletions cut 3 bases from V and 3 bases from J, with 21 bases between. The CDR3 length is 17 residues. The CDR3 is CASSQKGMRGGSYEQYF. The CDR3 DNA is TGTGCCAGCAGCCAGAAAGGGATGAGGGGGGGAAGCTACGAGCAGTACTTC.

This clonotype was observed a few times. The chain recombines TRBV5-1 with TRBJ2-7; D assignment may be TRBD1 or TRBD2 (5 bases each). The germline V and J ends were trimmed by 0 bases and 7 bases, with 14 bases remaining between them. Looked up from germline, CDR1 is SGHRS and CDR2 is YFSETQ. There are 14 residues in the CDR3. The CDR3 bases are TGCGCCAGCAGCTTGGATTGGGACCCAGGGGAGCAGTACTTC. Amino acid sequence: CASSLDWDPGEQYF.

This clonotype occurred many times. The chain links TRBV5-1 to TRBJ2-1; 11 nucleotides match TRBD2. This CDR3 spans 16 amino acids. J gave up 2 bases and V 0 bases, and 1 base lay outside the gene matches. Looked up from germline, CDR1 is SGHRS and CDR2 is YFSETQ. The CDR3 is CASSLAGLAAYNEQFF. In nucleotides, the CDR3 is TGCGCCAGCAGCTTGGCGGGACTAGCGGCCTACAATGAGCAGTTCTTC.

This clonotype came up a few times. The V and J genes are TRBV7-2 and TRBJ1-4; no clear D. The CDR3 consists of 13 residues. In germline, CDR1 is SGHTA, CDR2 FQGNSA. Trimming took 2 bases from V and 8 from J, leaving 9 bases between them. The CDR3: CASSLNLGEKLFF. The CDR3 DNA is TGTGCCAGCAGCTTAAATTTGGGAGAAAAACTGTTTTTT. The full variable domain, its missing parts supplied by reference TRBV7-2 and TRBJ1-4, is GAGVSQSPSNKVTEKGKDVELRCDPISGHTALYWYRQSLGQGLEFLIYFQGNSAPDKSGLPSDRFSAERTGGSVSTLTIQRTQQEDSAVYLCASSLNLGEKLFFGSGTQLSVL.

This clonotype has more than one count but fewer than ten. This chain joins TRBV15 and TRBJ1-3; no clear D. Per the germline V gene, CDR1 is LNHNV and CDR2 is YYDKDF (reference sequence). Trimming took off 5 bases at V and 1 base at J, with 12 bases between the two ends. CDR3 length: 15 amino acids. In nucleotides, the CDR3 is TGTGCCACCAGCCCTAGGTGGGGATCTGGAAACACCATATATTTT. Amino acid sequence: CATSPRWGSGNTIYF.

This clonotype was seen a handful of times. The chain is built from TRBV5-1 and TRBJ1-1, with a possible D match to TRBD1 (5 bases). CDR1 is SGHRS and CDR2 is YFSETQ in the germline V gene. The ends were cut back, 0 bases at V and 2 bases at J, with 14 bases in the middle. The CDR3 has 16 residues. As DNA, the CDR3 is TGCGCCAGCAGCTTGGGCCCCGGGGGTTCAAACACTGAAGCTTTCTTT. It is translated as CASSLGPGGSNTEAFF.

This clonotype was found many times. V is TRBV6-6 and J is TRBJ1-5; D not resolved. Trimming pared 3 bases from V and 7 bases from J, leaving 10 bases between. The germline V gene encodes CDR1 MNHNY and CDR2 SVGAGI (reference sequence). The CDR3 consists of 13 residues. CDR3 nucleotide sequence: TGTGCCAGCAGTTATGGCTTGGGGCAGCCCCAGCATTTT. Protein: CASSYGLGQPQHF.

This clonotype occurred a few times. The chain joins TRBV7-2 to TRBJ2-5; TRBD2 matches 10 bases. Germline-derived CDR1 and CDR2 are SGHTA and FQGNSA. The J segment lost 1 base and the V segment lost 0 bases, leaving 2 bases of the junction unmatched. The CDR3 contains 16 residues. The CDR3 coding sequence is TGTGCCAGCAGCTTAGCGGCTAGCGGGGGCCAAGAGACCCAGTACTTC. Protein product: CASSLAASGGQETQYF. Using reference TRBV7-2 and TRBJ2-5 for the parts outside the CDR3, the full variable domain is GAGVSQSPSNKVTEKGKDVELRCDPISGHTALYWYRQSLGQGLEFLIYFQGNSAPDKSGLPSDRFSAERTGGSVSTLTIQRTQQEDSAVYLCASSLAASGGQETQYFGPGTRLLVL.

This clonotype has just a few counts. The chain employs TRBV6-5 and TRBJ2-3; 8 bases are shared with TRBD1. The length of the CDR3 is 13 residues. V was clipped by 7 bases and J by 4 bases; unmatched bases: 4. CDR1 is MNHEY and CDR2 is SVGAGI in the germline V gene. CDR3 DNA sequence: TGTGCCAGCACCAACAGGGGGGCAGATACGCAGTATTTT. This translates into CASTNRGADTQYF.

The chain has TRBV11-2 and TRBJ2-7, with unresolved D. V lost 5 bases to trimming and J lost 0 bases, with 11 bases between them. Germline-derived CDR1 and CDR2 are SGHAT and FQNNGV. There are 14 residues in the CDR3. CDR3 region: CASSADWSSYEQYF. The CDR3 region has the DNA TGTGCCAGCAGCGCAGACTGGAGCTCCTACGAGCAGTACTTC.

This clonotype occurred a few times. The gene calls are TRBV11-3 and TRBJ2-3; 10 bases map to TRBD1. The V and J ends lost 5 bases and 1 base, in that order; junction bases with no gene match: 6. Looked up from germline, CDR1 is SGHNT and CDR2 is YENEEA. The CDR3 length is 16 residues. CDR3 protein: CASSTGTGVGTDTQYF. Here the CDR3 DNA reads TGTGCCAGCAGCACCGGGACAGGGGTCGGCACAGATACGCAGTATTTT.

This clonotype was seen a few times. Here the CDR3 reads CASSLDNHTGLISYEQYF. CDR3 in DNA: TGTGCCAGCAGCCTCGATAATCATACGGGGTTGATCTCCTACGAGCAGTACTTC. The chain carries TRBV11-2 and TRBJ2-7; D possibly corresponds to TRBD2 (5 bases). V lost 5 bases and J 0 bases, leaving 23 bases between the germline ends. Germline loops: CDR1 SGHAT, CDR2 FQNNGV. This CDR3 has 18 amino acids.

Only a few counts were recorded for this clonotype. The chain couples TRBV6-2 or TRBV6-3 to TRBJ1-5; TRBD1 aligns across 9 bases. This CDR3 comprises 14 residues. V shed 3 bases, J shed 8 bases, and the junction held 5 bases outside the gene matches. Germline V CDR1 and CDR2: MNHEY, SVGEGT. CDR3 sequence reads: CASSYGQGMEPQHF. In DNA form, the CDR3 reads TGTGCCAGCAGTTATGGACAGGGGATGGAGCCCCAGCATTTT.

V gene TRBV4-3 combines with J gene TRBJ1-4, with D perhaps matching TRBD1 (5 bases). Trimming shortened V by 0 bases and J by 7 bases, and 21 bases separated the two germline ends. The CDR3 covers 18 residues. Germline V gene sequence: CDR1 LGHNA, CDR2 YSLEER. CDR3 coding DNA: TGCGCCAGCAGCCAAGATGGTTGGCAGGGTGGAGGGGCTGAAAAACTGTTTTTT. Translation: CASSQDGWQGGGAEKLFF.

This chain joins TRBV4-1 and TRBJ2-3, with 7 bases aligning to TRBD2. There are 15 residues in the CDR3. The ends lost 3 bases at V and 2 bases at J; junction bases unmatched: 5. Germline V gene lookup returns CDR1 MGHRA and CDR2 YSYEKL. CDR3 residues: CASSQSLAYTDTQYF. In DNA, the CDR3 is TGCGCCAGCAGCCAGTCACTAGCGTACACAGATACGCAGTATTTT.

The chain recombines TRBV12-3 or TRBV12-4 with TRBJ2-5; 9 bases map to TRBD2. This CDR3 comprises 15 residues. V gave up 4 bases and J gave up 3 bases; unmatched junction bases: 6. CDR3 protein: CASSSTGTSKETQYF. CDR3 nucleotides: TGTGCCAGCAGTTCCACCGGGACTAGCAAAGAGACCCAGTACTTC.

This clonotype has ten or more counts. At one boundary the junction diverges from the germline segment, which might be a read error. The chain employs TRBV4-3 and TRBJ2-5, with 8 bases fitting TRBD1. Germline CDR1 and CDR2: LGHNA and YSLEER. The CDR3 sequence is 14 residues long. The CDR3 loop is CASSPGQGQETQYF. The DNA of the CDR3 is TGTGCCAGCAGCCCAGGACAGGGTCAGGAGACCCAGTACTTC.

This clonotype was observed a handful of times. V gene TRBV28 combines with J gene TRBJ1-1, with 9 bases fitting TRBD1. The CDR3 consists of 17 residues. The ends lost 8 bases at V and 4 bases at J; junction bases unmatched: 17. Germline CDR1 and CDR2: MDHEN and SYDVKM. CDR3 amino acids: CASRTRDRATVGTEAFF. For the CDR3, the DNA is TGTGCCAGCCGAACCCGGGACAGGGCAACGGTGGGCACTGAAGCTTTCTTT. Full variable domain (rest looked up from reference TRBV28 and TRBJ1-1): DVKVTQSSRYLVKRTGEKVFLECVQDMDHENMFWYRQDPGLGLRLIYFSYDVKMKEKGDIPEGYSVSREKKERFSLILESASTNQTSMYLCASRTRDRATVGTEAFFGQGTRLTVV.

J is TRBJ2-7 and V is TRBV2; D may be TRBD1 (6 bases). The V end was cut by 8 bases, the J end by 3 bases, with 14 bases between. The CDR3 covers 13 residues. The germline V gene has CDR1 SNHLY and CDR2 FYNNEI. CDR3 in amino acids: CASFPGDNYEQYV. CDR3 coding DNA: TGTGCCAGCTTTCCCGGGGACAACTACGAGCAGTACGTC.

The rearrangement joins TRBV2 to TRBJ2-5; D not resolved. Trimming pared 6 bases from V and 0 bases from J, leaving 8 bases between. The CDR3 runs to 13 residues. From germline, CDR1 is SNHLY and CDR2 FYNNEI. DNA for the CDR3: TGTGCCAGCAGGGACGGCTACCAAGAGACCCAGTACTTC. Protein sequence: CASRDGYQETQYF.